The 27 T cell receptor beta chains given below trace back to one sample, sequenced in a study of identical twins. TCRdb reprocessed the 5' RACE reads with MiXCR, giving one entry per CDR3 protein. The data show some 230,000 distinct CDR3 sequences, roughly 7.1% seen once. These data were also reused for a study on T cells expressing NK-cell markers.

Sequencing was performed on CD8+ T cells sorted from blood. The receptors come from a woman aged 18-30 years in good health.

This clonotype was detected ten times or more. This chain uses TRBV28 with TRBJ1-3; no definite D call. Germline loops: CDR1 MDHEN, CDR2 SYDVKM. CDR3 length: 15 amino acids. V lost 5 bases and J lost 1, with 12 bases in between. The CDR3 DNA sequence: TGTGCCAGCAGTCCCCAGAGGCTTTCTGGAAACACCATATATTTT. Protein product: CASSPQRLSGNTIYF.

This clonotype was counted many times. CDR3 amino acids: CASSLNRGTEAFF. The CDR3 DNA is TGTGCCAGCAGCTTAAACAGGGGAACTGAAGCTTTCTTT. The chain recombines TRBV7-6 with TRBJ1-1; 7 bases are shared with TRBD1. Germline-derived CDR1 and CDR2 are SGHVS and FNYEAQ. V shed 2 bases, J shed 5 bases, and the junction held 2 bases outside the gene matches. This CDR3 contains 13 residues.

This clonotype occurred a few times. The V and J genes are TRBV12-3 or TRBV12-4 and TRBJ2-1; TRBD2 aligns across 12 bases. J gave up 4 bases and V 11 bases, and 18 bases lay outside the gene matches. The CDR3 consists of 18 residues. This CDR3 reads CAFSLIAGGTSGYNEQFF. The CDR3 DNA reads TGTGCCTTCAGTTTAATAGCTGGTGGGACTAGCGGGTACAATGAGCAGTTCTTC.

The chain links TRBV11-2 to TRBJ1-6; D gene ambiguous. The V gene lost 1 base and the J gene lost 6 bases, with 10 bases spanning the gap. There are 15 residues in the CDR3. Germline V CDR1 and CDR2: SGHAT, FQNNGV. The CDR3 nucleotides read TGTGCCAGCAGCTTAGTCGGGCAGCCTAATTCACCCCTCCACTTT. It encodes CASSLVGQPNSPLHF.

Ten or more counts support this clonotype. This chain joins TRBV10-2 and TRBJ2-1, with D unclear. Trimming pared 7 bases from V and 5 bases from J, leaving 15 bases between. The CDR3 consists of 14 residues. Germline V gene sequence: CDR1 WSHSY, CDR2 SAAADI. The CDR3 bases are TGCGCCAGCATAACGGGTGGCGAAGACAATGAGCAGTTCTTC. Translating gives CASITGGEDNEQFF.

This clonotype was observed at least ten times. The chain is built from TRBV2 and TRBJ2-4; the match to TRBD1 covers 7 bases. Losses at the gene ends were 5 bases for V and 9 bases for J; bases not matched to a gene: 7. CDR1 and CDR2 (germline): SNHLY, FYNNEI. The CDR3 is made up of 13 amino acids. In DNA, the CDR3 is TGTGCCAGCAGTCGACAGGGTAGGCTCATTCAGTACTTC. Its translation: CASSRQGRLIQYF.

This clonotype showed up just a few times. This chain uses TRBV7-9 with TRBJ2-2; 12 nucleotides line up with TRBD2. The CDR3 has 16 residues. Losses at the gene ends were 5 bases for V and 6 bases for J; bases not matched to a gene: 7. Germline V lookup: CDR1 SEHNR, CDR2 FQNEAQ (reference sequence). CDR3 coding DNA: TGTGCCAGCAGCCTCAGACTAGCGGGAGCAGCCGGGGAGCTGTTTTTT. It is translated as CASSLRLAGAAGELFF.

This clonotype has ten or more counts. The chain couples TRBV12-3 or TRBV12-4 to TRBJ2-1; 7 bases fit TRBD2. The CDR3 has 15 residues. V trimming: 5 bases; J trimming: 0 bases; junction bases outside the gene matches: 4. In nucleotides, the CDR3 is TGTGCCAGCAGTCCTAGCGGCCTCTCCTACAATGAGCAGTTCTTC. Its translation: CASSPSGLSYNEQFF.

There are a few counts of this clonotype. The V and J genes are TRBV27 and TRBJ2-2; the match to TRBD2 covers 8 bases. V gave up 2 bases and J gave up 7 bases; unmatched junction bases: 6. Germline lookup yields CDR1 MNHEY and CDR2 SMNVEV (reference sequence). This CDR3 is 15 amino acids long. The CDR3 protein is CASSLNWRGDGELFF. The CDR3 coding sequence is TGTGCCAGCAGTTTAAATTGGCGGGGGGACGGGGAGCTGTTTTTT.

This chain joins TRBV20-1 and TRBJ2-1; 11 bases map to TRBD2. The length of the CDR3 is 17 residues. Germline V gene data show CDR1 as DFQATT and CDR2 as SNEGSKA (reference sequence). Trimming removed 2 bases from V and 8 bases from J; junction bases left unmatched: 14. The CDR3 here is CSARLPHTSGSIYEQFF. The CDR3, as DNA: TGCAGTGCTAGACTTCCTCATACTAGCGGGAGTATTTATGAGCAGTTCTTC.

The rearrangement joins TRBV6-4 to TRBJ2-1, with TRBD1 matching over 7 bases. Germline V gene sequence: CDR1 MRHNA, CDR2 SNTAGT. V lost 4 bases to trimming and J lost 2 bases; unmatched junction nucleotides: 5. The CDR3 is 15 residues long. The CDR3 DNA reads as TGTGCCAGCAGTGGCCGGGACAGCCCCTACAATGAGCAGTTCTTC. It is translated as CASSGRDSPYNEQFF.

There are many counts of this clonotype. Germline and junction disagree at one end, which may indicate a read error. This CDR3 is CASSQDWEGSFEQYF. DNA for the CDR3: TGTGCCAGCAGCCAAGACTGGGAAGGGTCCTTCGAGCAGTACTTC. The V gene is TRBV4-2, the J gene TRBJ2-7; unclear D gene. The germline CDR1 and CDR2 sequences are LGHNA and YNFKEQ. The CDR3 totals 15 residues.

The V gene is TRBV12-3 or TRBV12-4, the J gene TRBJ1-5; TRBD1 agrees at 9 bases. The CDR3 runs to 15 residues. Trimming removed 5 bases from V and 2 bases from J; junction bases left unmatched: 4. CDR3 region: CASSIQGAGNQPQHF. The CDR3 nucleotides read TGTGCCAGCAGTATACAGGGGGCCGGCAATCAGCCCCAGCATTTT.

This clonotype was seen at least ten times. V gene TRBV4-1 combines with J gene TRBJ2-1; 9 bases match TRBD2. This CDR3 is built from 17 residues. The V segment lost 4 bases and the J segment 8 bases; nucleotides outside the gene matches: 15. The V gene's germline CDR1 is MGHRA and CDR2 YSYEKL. CDR3 bases: TGCGCCAGCAGCCTCAAGGGTGATAGCGGGAGATGGGATGAGCAGTTCTTC. This sequence encodes CASSLKGDSGRWDEQFF.

V gene TRBV13 combines with J gene TRBJ2-7, with D maybe TRBD1 (6 bases). Germline CDR1 PRHDT, CDR2 FYEKMQ (reference sequence). V lost 5 bases and J lost 7, with 15 bases in between. The CDR3 consists of 13 residues. The CDR3 loop reads CASSLRGLGEQYF. DNA of the CDR3: TGTGCCAGCAGCCTCAGGGGCCTCGGGGAGCAGTACTTC.

The chain is built from TRBV7-9 and TRBJ2-1, with D possibly being TRBD1 or TRBD2 (5 bases each). Germline V CDR1 and CDR2: SEHNR, FQNEAQ (reference sequence). The V and J ends lost 6 bases and 7 bases respectively, with 13 bases between them. This CDR3 spans 13 amino acids. In DNA form, the CDR3 reads TGTGCCAGCAGTCGTGAGGGGTTGAATGAGCAGTTCTTC. Translated, it gives CASSREGLNEQFF.

This clonotype was picked up a small number of times. The chain is built from TRBV2 and TRBJ2-3; 8 bases map to TRBD2. The CDR3 consists of 16 residues. CDR1 SNHLY and CDR2 FYNNEI come from the germline V gene. V shed 5 bases, J shed 0 bases, and the junction held 7 bases outside the gene matches. The CDR3 protein is CASSNLAGPSTDTQYF. The CDR3 nucleotides are TGTGCCAGCAGTAACCTAGCGGGCCCCAGCACAGATACGCAGTATTTT.

Many counts were recorded for this clonotype. The chain couples TRBV12-3 or TRBV12-4 to TRBJ2-5; D unclear. V lost 7 bases to trimming and J lost 5 bases, with 8 bases between them. This CDR3 is built from 11 residues. CDR3 nucleotides: TGTGCCAGCATGGAAGGGGAGACCCAGTACTTC. Translation: CASMEGETQYF.

The CDR3 sequence: CASSRSTGAKETQYF. CDR3 coding DNA: TGTGCCAGCAGTCGCTCGACAGGGGCAAAGGAGACCCAGTACTTC. The V call is TRBV12-3 or TRBV12-4, the J call TRBJ2-5, with 8 bases lining up with TRBD1. The CDR3 has 15 residues. Trimming at V came to 5 bases and at J to 5 bases, leaving 10 bases not matched to a gene.

This sequence joins TRBV30 and TRBJ2-1; D is tentatively TRBD1 or TRBD2 (5 bases each). In germline, CDR1 is GTSNPN, CDR2 SVGIG (reference sequence). CDR3 length: 14 amino acids. V shed 0 bases and J shed 5 bases, with 11 bases lying between them. CDR3 loop: CAWSVGAGNNEQFF. Here the CDR3 DNA reads TGTGCCTGGAGTGTAGGGGCCGGGAACAATGAGCAGTTCTTC.

To note about this clonotype: A read error may account for a junction end that differs from germline. The chain uses TRBV7-7 and TRBJ2-5; D is perhaps TRBD1 or TRBD2 (5 bases each). Germline V gives CDR1 SSHAT, CDR2 FNYEAQ (reference sequence). The CDR3 contains 15 residues. CDR3 nucleotide sequence: TGTGCTAGCAGCTTAGGGGTAGCGTACCAAGAGACCCAGTACTTC. It yields the protein CASSLGVAYQETQYF. The full variable domain, completed using reference TRBV7-7 and TRBJ2-5, is GAGVSQSPRYKVTKRGQDVTLRCDPISSHATLYWYQQALGQGPEFLTYFNYEAQPDKSGLPSDRFSAERPEGSISTLTIQRTEQRDSAMYRCASSLGVAYQETQYFGPGTRLLVL.

This clonotype occurred many times. The V and J genes are TRBV12-3 or TRBV12-4 and TRBJ2-1; D remains ambiguous. The CDR3 consists of 15 residues. V was trimmed by 7 bases and J by 7 bases, leaving 20 bases between them. The CDR3 DNA follows: TGTGCCAGCACCGCGATTCCCAAGGCCACGAATGAGCAGTTCTTC. Translating gives CASTAIPKATNEQFF.

The chain has TRBV6-6 and TRBJ2-7, with a tentative D call TRBD1 (6 bases). Trimming pared 7 bases from V and 5 bases from J, leaving 12 bases between. The CDR3 covers 12 residues. Germline CDR1 reads MNHNY; CDR2 reads SVGAGI (reference sequence). CDR3 loop: CASTSGTNEQYF. CDR3 DNA sequence: TGTGCCAGCACTAGTGGGACAAACGAGCAGTACTTC.

The gene calls are TRBV27 and TRBJ2-3; unclear D gene. Deletions cut 3 bases from V and 1 base from J, with 5 bases between. Germline V CDR1 and CDR2: MNHEY, SMNVEV (reference sequence). The CDR3 has 13 residues. CDR3 nucleotides: TGTGCCAGCAGTTTGCTAGGCACAGATACGCAGTATTTT. It specifies CASSLLGTDTQYF.

The chain joins TRBV7-2 to TRBJ2-7; D is possibly TRBD1 or TRBD2 (6 bases each). The germline V gene has CDR1 SGHTA and CDR2 FQGNSA. Trimming pared 5 bases from V and 2 bases from J, leaving 19 bases between. The CDR3 has 16 residues. CDR3 DNA sequence: TGTGCCAGCAGCCCTGGGGGGCCGTTCAGCACCTACGAGCAGTACTTC. This sequence encodes CASSPGGPFSTYEQYF. Full variable domain (outside the CDR3, taken from reference TRBV7-2 and TRBJ2-7): GAGVSQSPSNKVTEKGKDVELRCDPISGHTALYWYRQSLGQGLEFLIYFQGNSAPDKSGLPSDRFSAERTGGSVSTLTIQRTQQEDSAVYLCASSPGGPFSTYEQYFGPGTRLTVT.

At least ten counts were recorded for this clonotype. The gene calls are TRBV27 and TRBJ2-5; weak D call: TRBD2 (5 bases). This CDR3 region has 13 residues. The V gene's germline CDR1 is MNHEY and CDR2 SMNVEV (reference sequence). Trimming cost V 4 bases and J 1 base, with 7 bases left between them. CDR3 coding DNA: TGTGCCAGCAGTTGGAGGCTCCAAGAGACCCAGTACTTC. Its translation: CASSWRLQETQYF.

This clonotype came up many times. The chain combines TRBV12-3 or TRBV12-4 with TRBJ1-1; a weak D match, TRBD1 (5 bases). The CDR3 extends over 15 amino acids. Trimming stripped 2 bases from V and 1 base from J, with 11 bases between. The CDR3 region is CASSLRGQGNTEAFF. The CDR3 nucleotides are TGTGCCAGCAGTTTACGAGGTCAGGGGAACACTGAAGCTTTCTTT.